Each of the 20 T cell receptor beta chains below was sequenced from the same sample in a study of T cell repertoires in cytomegalovirus infection. TCRdb processed the reads anew with MiXCR; each CDR3 protein has one entry. The repertoire has 150,000 to 190,000 distinct CDR3 sequences, 23% of them found once; the top ten carry 10% to 11%. The specimen was PBMCs. These TCRs come from a human donor in good health (CMV status not recorded). Some clones in this sample may be carry-over from other donors' samples.

The gene calls are TRBV19 and TRBJ2-1; the match to TRBD2 covers 7 bases. Germline V gene data show CDR1 as LNHDA and CDR2 as SQIVND (reference sequence). There are 14 residues in the CDR3. The ends lost 3 bases at V and 9 bases at J; junction bases unmatched: 8. The CDR3: CASSISGEAIEQFF. The CDR3 DNA reads TGTGCCAGTAGTATCAGCGGGGAGGCCATTGAGCAGTTCTTC.

The J gene is TRBJ2-7, the V gene TRBV29-1, with D tentatively TRBD1 (5 bases). The CDR3 is made up of 13 amino acids. Trimming left V 1 base short and J 2 bases short, with 9 bases between. Germline-derived CDR1 and CDR2 are SQVTM and ANQGSEA. The CDR3 sequence is CSVEVAGTYEQYF. The CDR3 DNA reads as TGCAGCGTTGAAGTAGCAGGGACCTACGAGCAGTACTTC.

This clonotype was recorded a few times. V and J are TRBV7-9 and TRBJ1-2, with D perhaps TRBD1 (5 bases). This CDR3 contains 13 residues. Germline values: CDR1 SEHNR, CDR2 FQNEAQ (reference sequence). Trimming took off 5 bases at V and 3 bases at J, with 10 bases between the two ends. CDR3 sequence (DNA): TGTGCCAGCAGCCCCCCGGGACACTATGGCTACACCTTC. This codes for CASSPPGHYGYTF.

V and J are TRBV10-3 and TRBJ2-3; perhaps TRBD2 as D (7 bases). The CDR3 covers 15 residues. V was trimmed by 4 bases and J by 2 bases, leaving 13 bases between them. CDR1 ENHRY and CDR2 SYGVKD come from the germline V gene. The CDR3 sequence: CAISGRGAPTDTQYF. For the CDR3, the DNA is TGTGCCATCAGTGGTCGGGGGGCCCCCACAGATACGCAGTATTTT.

This clonotype appeared a few times. CDR3 nucleotide sequence: TGTGCCAGCAGTGTCCTGGAGTTTACTGAAGCTTTCTTT. Residues: CASSVLEFTEAFF. The chain couples TRBV6-6 to TRBJ1-1; D remains ambiguous. The germline V gene has CDR1 MNHNY and CDR2 SVGAGI (reference sequence). The length of the CDR3 is 13 residues. The ends were cut back, 5 bases at V and 5 bases at J, with 12 bases in the middle.

This clonotype was seen a handful of times. The rearrangement links TRBV5-4 to TRBJ2-3; D possibly uses TRBD1 or TRBD2 (5 bases each). CDR1 is SGHNT and CDR2 is YYREEE in the germline V gene (reference sequence). The V end was cut by 4 bases, the J end by 1 base, with 10 bases between. This CDR3 is 14 amino acids long. The CDR3 sequence: CASSKGTRTDTQYF. CDR3 DNA: TGTGCCAGCAGCAAAGGGACGCGCACAGATACGCAGTATTTT.

This clonotype appeared many times. The V gene is TRBV7-2, the J gene TRBJ2-5; 8 nucleotides align to TRBD2. CDR1 is SGHTA, CDR2 FQGNSA, per germline. V was pared by 7 bases and J by 1 base, with 11 bases of the junction left unmatched. The CDR3 runs to 16 residues. The CDR3 DNA reads as TGTGCCAGCATCCCGGGGGGGTACGGGGGCCAAGAGACCCAGTACTTC. The encoded protein is CASIPGGYGGQETQYF.

A note on this clonotype: A junction end diverges from the germline sequence, so it may reflect a read error. The CDR3 nucleotides read TGTGCCAGCAGCGGGGGACAGAGCCAAGCCTTC. It yields the protein CASSGGQSQAF. The rearrangement links TRBV5-4 to TRBJ1-2; 7 nucleotides agree with TRBD1. Germline V CDR1 and CDR2: SGHNT, YYREEE (reference sequence). This CDR3 spans 11 amino acids.

The CDR3 is CASSLQGRQFF. CDR3 nucleotide sequence: TGTGCCAGCAGTTTACAGGGTCGGCAGTTCTTC. The chain has TRBV28 and TRBJ2-1; D perhaps matches TRBD1 (5 bases). The CDR3 is 11 amino acids. Per the germline V gene, CDR1 is MDHEN and CDR2 is SYDVKM. V lost 2 bases and J 12 bases, leaving 8 bases between the germline ends.

The chain links TRBV7-6 to TRBJ2-2; possible D gene TRBD1, 6 bases. This CDR3 has 15 residues. V lost 5 bases, J lost 5 bases, and 15 bases lay in between. Germline CDR1 reads SGHVS; CDR2 reads FNYEAQ. This CDR3 is CASSPSDSLTGELFF. CDR3 bases: TGTGCCAGCAGCCCCTCGGACAGTCTAACCGGGGAGCTGTTTTTT.

V gene TRBV19 combines with J gene TRBJ2-1, with 8 bases matching TRBD2. The CDR3 runs 15 residues. V shed 9 bases, J shed 5 bases, and the junction held 12 bases outside the gene matches. The germline CDR1 and CDR2 sequences are LNHDA and SQIVND (reference sequence). CDR3: CASRSSGSIDNEQFF. The CDR3 nucleotides are TGTGCCAGCCGCAGCAGCGGGAGCATCGACAATGAGCAGTTCTTC.

This clonotype has just a few counts. This chain connects TRBV28 to TRBJ1-5; D not resolved. The germline gives CDR1 MDHEN, CDR2 SYDVKM. The CDR3 totals 14 residues. Trimming removed 7 bases at V and 3 bases at J, with 13 bases between. CDR3 protein: CASKGSAPNQPQHF. The CDR3 DNA sequence: TGTGCCAGCAAAGGGAGCGCCCCCAATCAGCCCCAGCATTTT.

The sample holds many counts of this clonotype. The V and J genes are TRBV7-6 and TRBJ2-7; D remains unclear. CDR3 size: 12 residues. Germline V lookup: CDR1 SGHVS, CDR2 FNYEAQ. The ends were cut back, 3 bases at V and 0 bases at J, with 3 bases in the middle. The CDR3 spells CASSLTSYEQYF. The CDR3 DNA sequence: TGTGCCAGCAGCTTGACCTCCTACGAGCAGTACTTC.

This clonotype was detected only a few times. The chain has TRBV28 and TRBJ2-7; possibly TRBD1 or TRBD2 for D (5 bases each). CDR1 MDHEN and CDR2 SYDVKM come from the germline V gene. The ends were cut back, 5 bases at V and 2 bases at J, with 16 bases in the middle. The CDR3 loop spans 15 amino acids. In DNA, the CDR3 is TGTGCCAGCAGTCCCCCCGGGACGACCCCCTACGAGCAGTACTTC. This translates into CASSPPGTTPYEQYF.

The chain employs TRBV2 and TRBJ2-5, with a possible D match to TRBD2 (6 bases). CDR3 length: 15 amino acids. The V and J ends lost 3 bases and 4 bases respectively, with 15 bases between them. Germline CDR1 is SNHLY and CDR2 is FYNNEI. CDR3 protein: CASSEMVGGLETQYF. In nucleotides, the CDR3 is TGTGCCAGCAGTGAGATGGTGGGAGGACTAGAGACCCAGTACTTC. The variable domain in full, completed from reference TRBV2 and TRBJ2-5, reads EPEVTQTPSHQVTQMGQEVILRCVPISNHLYFYWYRQILGQKVEFLVSFYNNEISEKSEIFDDQFSVERPDGSNFTLKIRSTKLEDSAMYFCASSEMVGGLETQYFGPGTRLLVL.

This clonotype was found many times. V is TRBV7-6 and J is TRBJ1-1; 8 positions match TRBD1. V shed 5 bases, J shed 1 base, and the junction held 6 bases outside the gene matches. The CDR3 is made up of 15 amino acids. CDR1 and CDR2 (germline): SGHVS, FNYEAQ. In DNA form, the CDR3 reads TGTGCCAGCAGCCACCTCGGACAGGGGAACACTGAAGCTTTCTTT. Translation gives CASSHLGQGNTEAFF.

Concerning this clonotype: Germline is not matched at one junction end, which may reflect a read error. The CDR3 here is CASSLGGGGQLQHF. The CDR3 DNA reads as TGTGCCAGCAGCTTAGGGGGGGGCGGTCAGCTCCAGCATTTT. This chain uses TRBV7-8 with TRBJ1-5; tentative D call: TRBD1 (6 bases). This CDR3 contains 14 residues. Germline CDR1 reads SGHVS; CDR2 reads FQNEAQ.

This chain connects TRBV19 to TRBJ2-3; D is possibly TRBD1 (5 bases). This CDR3 spans 16 amino acids. Germline values: CDR1 LNHDA, CDR2 SQIVND (reference sequence). The ends were cut back, 3 bases at V and 0 bases at J, with 13 bases in the middle. CDR3 loop: CASSIRQKDSTDTQYF. CDR3 nucleotides: TGTGCCAGTAGTATTAGACAGAAAGATAGCACAGATACGCAGTATTTT.

The rearrangement links TRBV5-4 to TRBJ1-6; 8 bases are a match to TRBD1. CDR3 length: 15 residues. V trimming: 4 bases; J trimming: 6 bases; junction bases outside the gene matches: 6. Looked up from germline, CDR1 is SGHNT and CDR2 is YYREEE (reference sequence). The CDR3 loop is CASSPGTGSNSPLHF. The DNA for the CDR3 is TGTGCCAGCAGCCCAGGGACAGGATCTAATTCACCCCTCCACTTT.

This clonotype was recorded a few times. V and J are TRBV28 and TRBJ2-3, with 9 bases identical to TRBD2. V was pared by 6 bases and J by 2 bases, with 9 bases of the junction left unmatched. This CDR3 contains 16 residues. CDR1 MDHEN and CDR2 SYDVKM come from the germline V gene. DNA for the CDR3: TGTGCCAGCAGGGAGGCGGGGGGGCCGATCACAGATACGCAGTATTTT. Translating it yields CASREAGGPITDTQYF.